This TCR beta chain is drawn from a study of T cells in Graves' hyperthyroidism and ophthalmopathy. General study points: Among clonotypes expanded in thyroid above 0.001, most were also found in blood. Ophthalmopathy was told apart from stable hyperthyroidism by a 13 V-J model.

The CDR3 runs to 15 residues. Germline values: CDR1 DFQATT, CDR2 SNEGSKA (reference sequence). V was clipped by 0 bases and J by 0 bases, with 12 bases between them. Regions amplified from RNA transcripts were the TCR beta CDR3 regions. Researchers ran a first-round RT-PCR on the TCR CDR3 using the HTBI primer set. In TCRdb, the multiplex PCR reads were re-called with MiXCR into one record per CDR3 protein. The sample has around 600,000 distinct CDR3 sequences, about 15% seen once; the top ten hold 9.5% to 15%. Comment on this clonotype: Its matching antigen is unknown.

The study based diagnoses on clinical symptoms, serum thyroxine and TRAb, thyroid ultrasound and orbital computed tomography. This sequence was found in a woman aged 45-65 years with Graves' ophthalmopathy. V gene TRBV20-1 combines with J gene TRBJ2-7; D tentatively fits TRBD1 or TRBD2 (5 bases each). The sample consisted of blood. The chain's CDR3 is CSAREGRRPSYEQYF. The CDR3 DNA reads as TGCAGTGCTAGAGAGGGACGACGTCCCTCCTACGAGCAGTACTTC.